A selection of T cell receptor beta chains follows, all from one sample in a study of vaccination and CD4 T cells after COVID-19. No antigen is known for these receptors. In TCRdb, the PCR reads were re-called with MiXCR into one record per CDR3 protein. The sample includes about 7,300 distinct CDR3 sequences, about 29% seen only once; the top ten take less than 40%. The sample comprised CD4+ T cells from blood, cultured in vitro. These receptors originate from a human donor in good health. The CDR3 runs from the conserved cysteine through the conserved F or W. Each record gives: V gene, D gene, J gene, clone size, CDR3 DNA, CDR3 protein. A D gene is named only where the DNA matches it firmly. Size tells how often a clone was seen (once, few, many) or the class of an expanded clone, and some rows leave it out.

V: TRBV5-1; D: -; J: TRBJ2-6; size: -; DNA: TGCGCCAGCGAAAGGGGGGAGGGGGCCAACGTCCTGACTTTC; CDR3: CASERGEGANVLTF
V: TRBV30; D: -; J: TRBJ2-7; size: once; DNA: TGTGCCTGGAGCATGACCCCTCAAGCTCACGAGCAGTACTTC; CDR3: CAWSMTPQAHEQYF
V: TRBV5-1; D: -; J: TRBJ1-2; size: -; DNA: TGCGCCAGCGGTCGGGCCGAGTTGGATGGCTACACCTTC; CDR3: CASGRAELDGYTF
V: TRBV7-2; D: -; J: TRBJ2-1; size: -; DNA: TGTGCCAGCAGAGATGGGACTCAGGGGTACGATGAGCAGTTCTTC; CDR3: CASRDGTQGYDEQFF
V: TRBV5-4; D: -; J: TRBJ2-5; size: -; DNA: TGTGCCAGCAGCTTGGATTCAGGGTTTGTGCAAGAGACCCAGTACTTC; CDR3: CASSLDSGFVQETQYF
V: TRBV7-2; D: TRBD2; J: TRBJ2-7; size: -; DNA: TGTGCCAGCAGCTTAGTTAGCGGGGGTTCCTACGAGCAGTACTTC; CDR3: CASSLVSGGSYEQYF
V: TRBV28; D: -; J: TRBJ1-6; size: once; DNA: TGTGCCAGCAGTCACCAGATGCTGGATTCACCCCTCCACTTT; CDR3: CASSHQMLDSPLHF
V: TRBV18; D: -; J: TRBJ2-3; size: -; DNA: TGTGCCAGCTCACGGCAACAGGGTAAAATAAATACGCAGTATTTT; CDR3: CASSRQQGKINTQYF
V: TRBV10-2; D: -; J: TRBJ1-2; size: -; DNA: TGCGCCAGCACCGCGGAGGGGACCTATGGCTACACCTTC; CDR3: CASTAEGTYGYTF
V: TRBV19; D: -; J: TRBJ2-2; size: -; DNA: TGTGCCAGTAGAACCTATAACACCGGGGAGCTGTTTTTT; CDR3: CASRTYNTGELFF
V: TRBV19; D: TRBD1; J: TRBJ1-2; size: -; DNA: TGTGCCAGTAGTGACCCGGGACAGGGGGCTGGAGGCTACACCTTC; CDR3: CASSDPGQGAGGYTF
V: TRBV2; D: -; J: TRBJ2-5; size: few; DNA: TGTGCCAGCAGTGTCCTAGGGGGGTTAGAGACCCAGTACTTC; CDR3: CASSVLGGLETQYF
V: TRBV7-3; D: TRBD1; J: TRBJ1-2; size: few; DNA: TGTGCCAGCAGCTTAACGGGGACAGGGCGGACCACGGATGGCTACACCTTC; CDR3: CASSLTGTGRTTDGYTF
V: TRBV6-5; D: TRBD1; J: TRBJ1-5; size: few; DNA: TGTGCCAGCAGTTACTCGACAGGGGGAAGCAATCAGCCCCAGCATTTT; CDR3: CASSYSTGGSNQPQHF
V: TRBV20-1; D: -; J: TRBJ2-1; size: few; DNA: TGCAGTCCTCAGGGTTCTAGTGAGCAGTTCTTC; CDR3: CSPQGSSEQFF
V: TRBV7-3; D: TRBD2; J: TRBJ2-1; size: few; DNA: TGTGCCAGCAGCCCCCGAGGTAGCGGGGGGGCCTCGTCCTACAATGAGCAGTTCTTC; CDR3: CASSPRGSGGASSYNEQFF
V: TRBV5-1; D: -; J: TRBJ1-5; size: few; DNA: TGCGCCAGCAGGTCCGCTAGCGATCAGCCCCAGCATTTT; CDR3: CASRSASDQPQHF
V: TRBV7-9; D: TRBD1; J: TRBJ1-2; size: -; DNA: TGTGCCAGCAGCTTCTCGACAGGGCCGAGGGGTGGCTACACCTTC; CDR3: CASSFSTGPRGGYTF
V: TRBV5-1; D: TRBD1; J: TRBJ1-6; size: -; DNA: TGCGCCAGTTCTATGGACAGGGGAAATTCACCCCTCCACTTT; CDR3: CASSMDRGNSPLHF
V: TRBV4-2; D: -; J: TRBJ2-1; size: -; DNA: TGTGCCAGCAGCCAAATCCAGGGGGAGGTCAATGAGCAGTTCTTC; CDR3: CASSQIQGEVNEQFF
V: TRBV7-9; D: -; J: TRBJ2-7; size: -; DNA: TGTGCCAGCAGCTTTTCCCACGAGCAGTACTTC; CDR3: CASSFSHEQYF
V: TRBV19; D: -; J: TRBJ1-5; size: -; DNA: TGTGCCAGCCAGTTGGAGGGGTCGAGCAATCAGCCCCAGCATTTT; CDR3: CASQLEGSSNQPQHF
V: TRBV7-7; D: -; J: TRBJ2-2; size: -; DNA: TGTGCCAGCAGCCCGACAATACCCGGGGAGCTGTTTTTT; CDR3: CASSPTIPGELFF
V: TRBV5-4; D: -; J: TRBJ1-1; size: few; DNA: TGTGCCAGCAGCTCAGCCAGGGGCGCAGTGAACACTGAAGCTTTCTTT; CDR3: CASSSARGAVNTEAFF
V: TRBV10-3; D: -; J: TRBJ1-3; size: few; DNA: TGTGCCATCGGGGGCTCTGGAAACACCATATATTTT; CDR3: CAIGGSGNTIYF
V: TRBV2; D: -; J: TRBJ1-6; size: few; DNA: TGTGCCAGCAGGGGGACAACAAATTCACCCCTCCACTTT; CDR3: CASRGTTNSPLHF
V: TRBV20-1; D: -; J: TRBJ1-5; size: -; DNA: TGCAGTGCTCCGGTGGGTAGCAATCAGCCCCAGCATTTT; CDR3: CSAPVGSNQPQHF
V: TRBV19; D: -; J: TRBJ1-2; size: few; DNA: TGTGCCAGTAGTCCTTCGGTAGGTGACTATGGCTACACCTTC; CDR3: CASSPSVGDYGYTF
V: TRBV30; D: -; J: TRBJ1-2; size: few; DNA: TGTGCCTGGAGTGTTCAAGCTAACTATGGCTACACCTTC; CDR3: CAWSVQANYGYTF
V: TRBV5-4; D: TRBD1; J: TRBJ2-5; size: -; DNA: TGTGCCAGCAGCCCAAGACAGGGTAAAGAGACCCAGTACTTC; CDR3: CASSPRQGKETQYF
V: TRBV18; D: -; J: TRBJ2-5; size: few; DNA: TGTGCCAGCTCACCTAGCCAAGAGACCCAGTACTTC; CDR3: CASSPSQETQYF
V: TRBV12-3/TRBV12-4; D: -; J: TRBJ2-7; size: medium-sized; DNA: TGTGCCAGCAGTTCCGACGGGACTTTCTACGAGCAGTACTTC; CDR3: CASSSDGTFYEQYF
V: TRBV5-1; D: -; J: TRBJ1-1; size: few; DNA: TGCGCCAGCTCCTGGGGACAATCGGGGTCTGAAGCTTTCTTT; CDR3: CASSWGQSGSEAFF
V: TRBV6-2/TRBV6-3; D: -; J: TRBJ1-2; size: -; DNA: TGTGCCAGCAGACCATCGCCAGGGCGCGTGATCTATGGCTACACCTTC; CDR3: CASRPSPGRVIYGYTF
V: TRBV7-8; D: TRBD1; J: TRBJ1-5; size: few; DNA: TGTGCCAGCAGCCCTCTCACCGGGACAGAGAATCAGCCCCAGCATTTT; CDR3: CASSPLTGTENQPQHF
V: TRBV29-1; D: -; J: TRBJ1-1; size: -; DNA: TGCAGCGGTGAGACAGGTTCTATGAACACTGAAGCTTTCTTT; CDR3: CSGETGSMNTEAFF
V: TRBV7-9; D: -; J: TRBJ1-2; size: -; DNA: TGTGCCAGCAGCTTCTCGTATGGGACTAGGGGCTATGGCTACACCTTC; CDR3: CASSFSYGTRGYGYTF
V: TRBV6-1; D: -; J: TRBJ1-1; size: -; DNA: TGTGCCAGCAGGATCGGGACACTTAACACTGAAGCTTTCTTT; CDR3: CASRIGTLNTEAFF
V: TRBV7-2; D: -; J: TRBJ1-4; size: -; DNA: TGTGCCAGCAGCTTACTGGCAGGGCCTAATGAAAAACTGTTTTTT; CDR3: CASSLLAGPNEKLFF
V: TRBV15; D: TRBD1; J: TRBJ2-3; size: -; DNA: TGTGCCACCCTCCGCGACAGGGGTAGCACAGATACGCAGTATTTT; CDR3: CATLRDRGSTDTQYF
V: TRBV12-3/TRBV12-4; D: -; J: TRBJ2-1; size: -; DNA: TGTGCCAGCAGTCTTGAGGGATACAATGAGCAGTTCTTC; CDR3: CASSLEGYNEQFF
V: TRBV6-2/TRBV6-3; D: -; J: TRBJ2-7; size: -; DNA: TGTGCCAGCAGTTACTTTGGTCCAGAAAGGGAGCAGTACTTC; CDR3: CASSYFGPEREQYF
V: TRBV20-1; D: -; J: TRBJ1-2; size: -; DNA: TGCAGTGCTATATTTGGTATTGACTATGGCTACACCTTC; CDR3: CSAIFGIDYGYTF
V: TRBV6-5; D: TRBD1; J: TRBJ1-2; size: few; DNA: TGTGCCAGCAGTTACCTGGGACAGGGTCCCCTCTTCTATGGCTACACCTTC; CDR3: CASSYLGQGPLFYGYTF
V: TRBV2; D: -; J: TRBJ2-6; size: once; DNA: TGTGCCAGCAGTGAAATAGGTGGTGCTGGGGCCAACGTCCTGACTTTC; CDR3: CASSEIGGAGANVLTF
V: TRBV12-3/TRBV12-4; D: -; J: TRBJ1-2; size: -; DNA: TGTGCCAGCAGTTTTAAAGCGGGCTACACCTTC; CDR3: CASSFKAGYTF
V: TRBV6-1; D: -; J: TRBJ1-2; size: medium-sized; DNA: TGTGCCAGCATCAACCACGGGCCGGGGGAGTGGAGCTACACCTTC; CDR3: CASINHGPGEWSYTF
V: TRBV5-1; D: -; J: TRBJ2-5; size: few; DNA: TGCGCCAGCAGCAGGGACTCGACTCAAGAGACCCAGTACTTC; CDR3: CASSRDSTQETQYF
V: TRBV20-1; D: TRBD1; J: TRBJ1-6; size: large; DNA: TGCAGTGCTCTACGACAGGGTTTGGAATCCTATAATTCACCCCTCCACTTT; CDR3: CSALRQGLESYNSPLHF
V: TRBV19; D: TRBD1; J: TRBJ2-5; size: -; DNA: TGTGCCAGTAGTATACGGCACGGGACAGGGATACAAGAGACCCAGTACTTC; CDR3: CASSIRHGTGIQETQYF
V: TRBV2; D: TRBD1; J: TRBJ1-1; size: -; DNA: TGTGCCAGCAGTGATGGGACAGGGAATGAAGCTTTCTTT; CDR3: CASSDGTGNEAFF
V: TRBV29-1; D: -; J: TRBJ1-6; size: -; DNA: TGCAGCGTTGGAGGGCAGCCTAATTCACCCCTCCACTTT; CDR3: CSVGGQPNSPLHF
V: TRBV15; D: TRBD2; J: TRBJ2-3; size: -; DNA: TGTGCCACCACTGCCTTGGGGCGGGGGGAAGGGGGTACGCAGTATTTT; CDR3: CATTALGRGEGGTQYF
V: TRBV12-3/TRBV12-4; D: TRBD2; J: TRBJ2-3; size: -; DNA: TGTGCCAGCAGCTTGGGACTAGCGGGGGGTGGGGATACGCAGTATTTT; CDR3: CASSLGLAGGGDTQYF
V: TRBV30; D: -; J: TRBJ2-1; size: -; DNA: TGTGCCTGGAGTGTACGGGGGAATGAGCAGTTCTTC; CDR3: CAWSVRGNEQFF
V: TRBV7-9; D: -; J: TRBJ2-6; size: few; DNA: TGTGCCAGCAGCCCTGGGGCCAACGTCCTGACTTTC; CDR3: CASSPGANVLTF
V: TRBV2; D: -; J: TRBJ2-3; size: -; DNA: TGTGCCAGCAGTGAGGGGACAGATACGCAGTATTTT; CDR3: CASSEGTDTQYF